Listed below are T cell receptor beta chains from one sample, sequenced in a study of blood T cell repertoires in COVID-19. Measured with immunoSEQ multiplex PCR; TCRdb has only the in-frame clones, and not every one. The sample gives under 350,000 clones, roughly 85% of which show up once; approximately 4.4% is in the top ten. The sample was PBMCs or T cells enriched from blood (not recorded which). The origin of the receptors is a woman aged 35 to 49 with acute COVID-19. The CDR3 runs from the conserved cysteine through the conserved F or W. The size of a clone is reported for some rows only, either as once, few or many, or as a class for expanded clones.

clone_size v_call cdr3_aa
- TRBV5-4 CASSSPEATDTQYF
- TRBV28 CASSYSLWRDRITTNEKLFF
- TRBV3-1/TRBV3-2 CASSQDWRGGIGYTF
- TRBV7-3 CASSSWTGEKLFF
- TRBV19 CASSHRDRGTRPQHF
- TRBV19 CASSVGSRSYGYTF
- TRBV6-1 CASSEGTSVAEQFF
few TRBV5-6 CASSLDEQGEGEKLFF
- TRBV28 CASFSSFGAGGETQYF
few TRBV18 CASSPNQADSGNTIYF
once TRBV4-2 CASSQKAERDSFYSPLHF
- TRBV7-9 CASSLGTSGGTYEQYF
- TRBV29-1 CSVEGGGRMNTEAFF
- TRBV28 CASSGFGTGGRETQYF
few TRBV5-1 CASSPGLRVDEQYF
- TRBV25-1 CASDGDRGNYGYTF
- TRBV6-5 CASSYAGTQYF
- TRBV11-2 CASSPSKSGNTIYF
- TRBV11-2 CASSSGTGGYSSYNEQFF
- TRBV7-9 CASSFVLGGSSSNNEQFF
- TRBV7-2 CASSSGQSATNEKLFF
- TRBV6-5 CASRSGQLNSPLHF
few TRBV9 CASSGIRPGLAGQETQYF
- TRBV28 CASSELTGSAYGYTF
- TRBV15 CATSREQGYEQYF
- TRBV19 CASSPRGSYNEQFF
- TRBV6-4 CASSEFGYNEQFF
once TRBV11-2 CASSSPTTGNTEAFF
- TRBV5-1 CASSLLTGNGYTF
- TRBV10-2 CAIQEPQGEAFF
once TRBV7-9 CASSGQGSSYEQYF
- TRBV28 CASSFRQGALVDGYTF
- TRBV2 CASRQSSGYTF
- TRBV28 CASSSLGAAGSYEQYF
- TRBV9 CASSAMDRLAGGIEQFF
- TRBV19 CASSRGLAGFYEQYF
- TRBV5-6 CASSLRTSQDEQYF
- TRBV19 CASSSGSPLHF
once TRBV7-9 CASSLSLSNQPQHF
- TRBV28 CASSFSRGRAWGEQYF
- TRBV4-1 CASSQSIDRGLMNTEAFF
few TRBV7-2 CASSPDSANYGYTF
- TRBV7-3 CASSSRASGTGELFF
- TRBV2 CASSVYEQFF
- TRBV5-6 CASSGLGAGKKETQYF
- TRBV7-9 CASITSSAGGITEAFF
- TRBV7-2 CASSLDGLAGGRNTGELFF
many TRBV2 CASSLWGDYNEQFF
- TRBV5-5 CASSWGPSQNYGYTF
- TRBV24-1 CATSDPGQTSNEQFF
- TRBV4-1 CASSQERATGHYGYTF
- TRBV20-1 CSASAGGTFNYGYTF
once TRBV4-3 CASSQARGSTNEKLFF
few TRBV9 CASSGGQWRTEAFF
- TRBV7-2 CASSLGPGLAGGRTDTQYF